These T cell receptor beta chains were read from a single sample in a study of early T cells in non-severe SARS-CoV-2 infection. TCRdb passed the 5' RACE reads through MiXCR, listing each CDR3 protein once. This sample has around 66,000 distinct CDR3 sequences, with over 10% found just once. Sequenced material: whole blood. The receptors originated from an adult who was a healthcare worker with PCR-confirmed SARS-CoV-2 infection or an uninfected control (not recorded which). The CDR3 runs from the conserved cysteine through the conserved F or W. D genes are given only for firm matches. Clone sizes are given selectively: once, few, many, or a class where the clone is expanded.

TGTGCCAGCAGCGTAGACCCCTATGGCTACACCTTC CASSVDPYGYTF TRBJ1-2 NA TRBV28 NA
TGTGCCAGCAGTTTAGGACTAGCGGGAGTGGGGGAGCAGTTCTTC CASSLGLAGVGEQFF TRBJ2-1 TRBD2 TRBV6-6 few
TGCGCCAGCAGCTTGAGGGCCCAGAATGAAAAACTGTTTTTT CASSLRAQNEKLFF TRBJ1-4 NA TRBV5-1 few
TGTGCCAGCAGTCTCCCCTCAGCCGGGAGTACGGAGACCCAGTACTTC CASSLPSAGSTETQYF TRBJ2-5 NA TRBV6-2/TRBV6-3 many
TGTGCCAGCAGTTGGTGGCAGGGAAGGACCCAGTACTTC CASSWWQGRTQYF TRBJ2-5 NA TRBV28 many
TGTGCCAGCAGTCCTACAGGACTAGGCGCAGATACGCAGTATTTT CASSPTGLGADTQYF TRBJ2-3 TRBD2 TRBV3-1 NA
TGCAGCGTTGAAGATACCCTAGCGGGCTACGAGCAGTACTTC CSVEDTLAGYEQYF TRBJ2-7 TRBD2 TRBV29-1 many
TGTGCCAACAGTTTATCTGGCCAGGGTATACAGCCCCAGCATTTT CANSLSGQGIQPQHF TRBJ1-5 NA TRBV27 once
TGTGCCACCAGCAGAGATACTTCCGCCAGGCAAGCTTCACCCCTCCACTTT CATSRDTSARQASPLHF TRBJ1-6 NA TRBV15 many
TGTGCCAGCAGTCTAGGCGGAGATGGGGAGCAGTTCTTC CASSLGGDGEQFF TRBJ2-1 NA TRBV12-3/TRBV12-4 many
TGTGCCAGCTCCCAAGAGACAGGGCGGGCAGATACGCAGTATTTT CASSQETGRADTQYF TRBJ2-3 TRBD1 TRBV18 few
TGTGCCAGCACGGACGGCCTCTCTGGGGCCAACGTCCTGACTTTC CASTDGLSGANVLTF TRBJ2-6 NA TRBV28 many
TGCAGTGCTAGAGATGTTAGGGACACCTTCACCGGGGAGCTGTTTTTT CSARDVRDTFTGELFF TRBJ2-2 NA TRBV20-1 NA
TGCAGCGTTGAAGCACCGGGGAGCCAAGAGACCCAGTACTTC CSVEAPGSQETQYF TRBJ2-5 NA TRBV29-1 many
TGCGCCAGCAGCCAAGGACACAACAGGGGAGGGACAGATACGCAGTATTTT CASSQGHNRGGTDTQYF TRBJ2-3 NA TRBV4-3 few
TGTGCCGCCTCGCAAGGGGACGAGCAGTACTTC CAASQGDEQYF TRBJ2-7 NA TRBV10-3 many
TGTGCCAGCAGCTTAGCGGGAGGGGCAGATACGCAGTATTTT CASSLAGGADTQYF TRBJ2-3 TRBD2 TRBV7-3 many
TGTGCCAGCAGCTTAGCGCAAGGGGTCGGAGCTTTCTTT CASSLAQGVGAFF TRBJ1-1 NA TRBV7-2 NA
TGCAGCGTTGAAGAAGTGGGACAGGGGAGGTCCGGGGAGCTGTTTTTT CSVEEVGQGRSGELFF TRBJ2-2 TRBD1 TRBV29-1 many
TGCAGCGAGTGGACAGGGGCCCGAGGGGATGAGCAGTTCTTC CSEWTGARGDEQFF TRBJ2-1 TRBD1 TRBV29-1 few
TGTGCCAGCAGCTTAGAGACGGGTCAGGAAGCTTTCTTT CASSLETGQEAFF TRBJ1-1 NA TRBV7-6 few
TGCAGCGGCCTATCTATTAACTACGAGCAGTACTTC CSGLSINYEQYF TRBJ2-7 NA TRBV29-1 NA
TGCAGCGTACCTGAGGGGGCAGGAGCCGGGGCCAACGTCCTGACTTTC CSVPEGAGAGANVLTF TRBJ2-6 TRBD1 TRBV29-1 NA
TGCAGCGTCGGGACAGACTCTGGGGCCAACGTCCTGACTTTC CSVGTDSGANVLTF TRBJ2-6 TRBD1 TRBV29-1 many
TGTGCCAGTAGTATCCGGGGGAACACAGATACGCAGTATTTT CASSIRGNTDTQYF TRBJ2-3 NA TRBV19 NA
TGTGCCAGCAGCCAAGTGGGGCAGGGGCTGAACTATGGCTACACCTTC CASSQVGQGLNYGYTF TRBJ1-2 NA TRBV4-2 many
TGCGCCAGCAGCTTGGCCGGGGAACTGATAGAGACCCAGTACTTC CASSLAGELIETQYF TRBJ2-5 NA TRBV5-1 many
TGTGCCAGCACCGGGACAGTCGAAGAGACCCAGTACTTC CASTGTVEETQYF TRBJ2-5 TRBD1 TRBV6-6 many
TGTGCCAGCAGCCTACAGGGTCCCTCCTCCTACGAGCAGTACTTC CASSLQGPSSYEQYF TRBJ2-7 NA TRBV28 NA
TGTGCCAGCAGCGTAGGGGACGGAAATCAGCCCCAGCATTTT CASSVGDGNQPQHF TRBJ1-5 NA TRBV9 many
TGTGCCAGCAGTGGGAGGGTACCTGGGGCCAACGTCCTGACTTTC CASSGRVPGANVLTF TRBJ2-6 NA TRBV6-1 NA
TGTGCCAGCAGTGAGGGGACTCAGGGGAGGAATCAGCCCCAGCATTTT CASSEGTQGRNQPQHF TRBJ1-5 NA TRBV6-1 NA
TGTGCCAGCGAGGGACGGAACGAGCAGTACTTC CASEGRNEQYF TRBJ2-7 NA TRBV2 NA
TGTGCCAGCAGTCCGACCTCTGGCGGCGCCGGGGAGCTGTTTTTT CASSPTSGGAGELFF TRBJ2-2 NA TRBV12-3/TRBV12-4 few
TGTGCCAGCAGTGAGAGGACAGGGGCCCAGGGGGAGCAGTACTTC CASSERTGAQGEQYF TRBJ2-7 TRBD1 TRBV6-1 NA
TGCAGCGTGGGGACCGGAGGGGCGAACACCGGGGAGCTGTTTTTT CSVGTGGANTGELFF TRBJ2-2 NA TRBV29-1 many
TGTGCCAGCTCTCGGGGACTAGCGGGAGATGGTGAGCAGTTCTTC CASSRGLAGDGEQFF TRBJ2-1 TRBD2 TRBV18 many
TGTGCCTGGGCCGACACTTCCGAGCAGTTCTTC CAWADTSEQFF TRBJ2-1 NA TRBV30 NA
TGTGCCAGCAGCTTAGCGGAGGGATCCGAGCAGTACTTC CASSLAEGSEQYF TRBJ2-7 NA TRBV7-6 many
TGTGCCAGCAGCTTTCATCCGAGGACCCGTTCGGGCCCACGGGAGCTGTTTTTT CASSFHPRTRSGPRELFF TRBJ2-2 NA TRBV21-1 few
TGTGCCAGCAGCTTAGTAGGGCACACAGATACGCAGTATTTT CASSLVGHTDTQYF TRBJ2-3 NA TRBV7-8 NA
TGCAGTGCTAGATTACATTTGAGCTCTGGAAACACCATATATTTT CSARLHLSSGNTIYF TRBJ1-3 NA TRBV20-1 many